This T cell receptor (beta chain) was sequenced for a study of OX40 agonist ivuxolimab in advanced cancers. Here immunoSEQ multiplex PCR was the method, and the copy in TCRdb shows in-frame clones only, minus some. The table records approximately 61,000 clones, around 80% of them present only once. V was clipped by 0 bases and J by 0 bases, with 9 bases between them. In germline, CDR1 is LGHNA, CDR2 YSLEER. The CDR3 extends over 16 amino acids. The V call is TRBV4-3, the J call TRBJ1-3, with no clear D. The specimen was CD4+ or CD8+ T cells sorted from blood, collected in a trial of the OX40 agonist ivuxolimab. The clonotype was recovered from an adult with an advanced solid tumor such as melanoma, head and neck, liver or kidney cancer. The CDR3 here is CASSQESRSSGNTIYF. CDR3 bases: TGCGCCAGCAGCCAAGAATCCCGAAGCTCTGGAAACACCATATATTTT.